These 15 T cell receptor beta chains came from one sample sequenced in a study of shared clonotypes between healthy human individuals. Terminally differentiated effector memory CD45RA+ cells were excluded from the naive CD8 cells, which were CD45RO-negative and positively selected for CCR7. Clones were sequenced by immunoSEQ multiplex PCR, and TCRdb holds only the in-frame ones, with some missing. This sample carries 1.5 million to 2.5 million clones, roughly 94% of them seen once, and the ten largest clones take approximately 1.2%. The source material was naive CD8+ T cells sorted from blood. These receptors were taken from a man aged 18 to 29 in good health.

The gene calls are TRBV18 and TRBJ2-5; no firm D call. This CDR3 region has 15 residues. V was pared by 5 bases and J by 2 bases, with 15 bases between. Germline values: CDR1 KGHSH, CDR2 LQKENI. The CDR3 DNA sequence: TGTGCCAGCTCAGGAGACGCCGATCCTCAAGAGACCCAGTACTTC. Translation: CASSGDADPQETQYF.

V usage is TRBV10-3 and J usage is TRBJ1-2; 8 nucleotides match TRBD1. Germline V gives CDR1 ENHRY, CDR2 SYGVKD. The CDR3 loop spans 16 amino acids. With 3 bases clipped from V and 3 bases from J, the junction kept 9 bases outside the gene matches. The CDR3 loop is CAISDPPGQGHYGYTF. The CDR3 DNA reads as TGTGCCATCAGTGACCCACCCGGACAGGGCCACTATGGCTACACCTTC.

The genes are TRBV7-9 and TRBJ2-7; tentative D call: TRBD1 (6 bases). Per germline, CDR1 SEHNR and CDR2 FQNEAQ (reference sequence). The CDR3 totals 14 residues. The V gene lost 8 bases and the J gene lost 3 bases, with 17 bases spanning the gap. This chain's CDR3 is CASGVGGRFYEQYF. As DNA, the CDR3 is TGTGCCAGCGGGGTTGGGGGCAGGTTCTACGAGCAGTACTTC.

The chain has TRBV28 and TRBJ2-7; 9 bases map to TRBD1. CDR1 MDHEN and CDR2 SYDVKM come from the germline V gene. The CDR3 covers 14 residues. V was clipped by 3 bases and J by 5 bases; unmatched bases: 5. The CDR3 sequence is CASSFTGTGNEQYF. In DNA, the CDR3 is TGTGCCAGCAGTTTTACCGGGACAGGGAACGAGCAGTACTTC.

The J gene is TRBJ2-3, the V gene TRBV11-2; 7 bases match TRBD1. Germline values: CDR1 SGHAT, CDR2 FQNNGV. The CDR3 loop spans 15 amino acids. The junction had 7 bases not matched to a gene; V was cut back by 5 bases and J by 2 bases. CDR3 amino acids: CASSVPGTATDTQYF. CDR3 bases: TGTGCCAGCAGCGTCCCCGGGACAGCCACAGATACGCAGTATTTT.

The chain links TRBV9 to TRBJ2-1, with TRBD2 as a possible D gene (5 bases). V lost 3 bases and J lost 7, with 20 bases in between. Germline V lookup: CDR1 SGDLS, CDR2 YYNGEE. The CDR3 covers 16 residues. The CDR3 is CASSGALWGGSNEQFF. The DNA of the CDR3 is TGTGCCAGCAGCGGAGCCCTCTGGGGTGGGAGTAATGAGCAGTTCTTC.

The genes are TRBV28 and TRBJ2-7, with a possible D match to TRBD2 (5 bases). The length of the CDR3 is 15 residues. The V end lost 4 bases, the J end lost 3 bases, and 16 bases lay between the germline ends. The germline CDR1 and CDR2 sequences are MDHEN and SYDVKM. CDR3 amino acids: CASSSPRVDYYEQYF. As DNA, the CDR3 is TGTGCCAGCAGTTCACCCCGCGTAGACTACTACGAGCAGTACTTC.

The chain combines TRBV6-5 with TRBJ1-1, with D unclear. CDR3 size: 15 residues. V lost 0 bases and J 4 bases, leaving 12 bases between the germline ends. The germline V gene encodes CDR1 MNHEY and CDR2 SVGAGI. Here the CDR3 reads CASSYSVGERTEAFF. CDR3 nucleotide sequence: TGTGCCAGCAGTTACTCGGTCGGGGAGCGCACTGAAGCTTTCTTT.

The J gene is TRBJ2-2, the V gene TRBV6-6; the D is unclear. Germline CDR1 MNHNY, CDR2 SVGAGI (reference sequence). The CDR3 extends over 15 amino acids. Trimming stripped 2 bases from V and 1 base from J, with 8 bases between. The CDR3 nucleotides read TGTGCCAGCAGTTACGACCTCGGGAACACCGGGGAGCTGTTTTTT. It yields the protein CASSYDLGNTGELFF.

This chain joins TRBV27 and TRBJ2-7; D is perhaps TRBD1 (5 bases). This CDR3 is 14 amino acids long. Germline V gene data show CDR1 as MNHEY and CDR2 as SMNVEV (reference sequence). V gave up 3 bases and J gave up 2 bases, with 11 bases separating them. The CDR3 region is CASSLQGSPYEQYF. The DNA for the CDR3 is TGTGCCAGCAGTTTGCAGGGTTCCCCCTACGAGCAGTACTTC.

The chain combines TRBV30 with TRBJ2-2; D call uncertain. Trimming removed 0 bases from V and 3 bases from J, with 8 bases in between. CDR1 is GTSNPN, CDR2 SVGIG, per germline (reference sequence). This CDR3 comprises 14 residues. Here the CDR3 DNA reads TGTGCCTGGAGTGTAAGGGTGGACACCGGGGAGCTGTTTTTT. It specifies CAWSVRVDTGELFF.

The chain links TRBV27 to TRBJ1-5, with TRBD1 matching over 7 bases. The CDR3 runs 15 residues. Germline V gene sequence: CDR1 MNHEY, CDR2 SMNVEV (reference sequence). The ends lost 4 bases at V and 4 bases at J; junction bases unmatched: 7. This CDR3 reads CASSYRGQWNQPQHF. In nucleotides, the CDR3 is TGTGCCAGCAGTTACCGGGGACAGTGGAATCAGCCCCAGCATTTT.

With respect to this clone: The same CDR3 can be traced to other DNA sequences in this sample. CDR3 sequence: CASSLVGDQETQYF. Written as DNA, the CDR3 is TGTGCCAGCAGCTTAGTGGGGGATCAAGAGACCCAGTACTTC. V usage is TRBV7-8 and J usage is TRBJ2-5, with D perhaps given as TRBD1 or TRBD2 (5 bases each). CDR3 length equals 14 residues. CDR1 is SGHVS and CDR2 is FQNEAQ in the germline V gene. V was trimmed by 1 base and J by 2 bases, leaving 8 bases between them.

The chain couples TRBV9 to TRBJ2-2; D tentatively reads TRBD1 or TRBD2 (6 bases each). CDR3 length equals 17 residues. Trimming pared 0 bases from V and 4 bases from J, leaving 16 bases between. CDR1 is SGDLS, CDR2 YYNGEE, per germline. Written as DNA, the CDR3 is TGTGCCAGCAGCGTAGCGGCAGGGGAGGAAGTCACCGGGGAGCTGTTTTTT. Its translation is CASSVAAGEEVTGELFF. Looking up the rest from reference TRBV9 and TRBJ2-2 gives the full variable domain: DSGVTQTPKHLITATGQRVTLRCSPRSGDLSVYWYQQSLDQGLQFLIQYYNGEERAKGNILERFSAQQFPDLHSELNLSSLELGDSALYFCASSVAAGEEVTGELFFGEGSRLTVL.

This chain uses TRBV7-8 with TRBJ1-3, with D possibly TRBD1 on 5 matching bases. Germline lookup yields CDR1 SGHVS and CDR2 FQNEAQ. CDR3 length equals 17 residues. V dropped 5 bases and J dropped 0 bases, with 17 bases sitting between them. As DNA, the CDR3 is TGTGCCAGCAGCCCACTCATGGGGCCTTCCTCTGGAAACACCATATATTTT. Translation gives CASSPLMGPSSGNTIYF.